This entry concerns a single T cell receptor (beta chain). Its antigen is as yet unknown. This sample is drawn from a study of CD8+ T cells in alopecia areata. Study background: Scoring of treated patients' severity used the percentage of affected scalp area. Regarding the study as a whole: A great number of expanded lesional clones endured in scalp and blood during tofacitinib. In lesional scalp, particularly from alopecia totalis/universalis, clonality was higher than in normal scalp. The study found tofacitinib significantly decreased scalp clonality and expanded CD8+ clones among the top 100.

Germline CDR1 reads SGHTA; CDR2 reads FQGNSA. The ends were cut back, 2 bases at V and 3 bases at J, with 11 bases in the middle. The CDR3 length is 15 residues. After isolation, RNA underwent reverse transcription to generate cDNA as the sequencing template. Assay used: immunoSEQ multiplex PCR; TCRdb lists only in-frame clones, some missing. The table lists roughly 190,000 clones, under 80% of them singletons. The treatment denotes: oral pan-JAK inhibitor, 5-10 mg twice daily. The clonotype was recovered from a human donor with alopecia areata. V and J are TRBV7-2 and TRBJ1-5; unclear D gene. The sequencing here drew on CD4+ T cells sorted from blood, taken around week 50, from a patient treated with tofacitinib. Here the CDR3 reads CASSLTGSPNQPQHF. The CDR3 nucleotides are TGTGCCAGCAGCTTAACCGGGAGTCCCAATCAGCCCCAGCATTTT.